The next 14 T cell receptor beta chains were all read from a single sample in a study of regulatory T cells in long-lasting Graves disease. The TCR beta library used iRepertoire HTBI primers with Arm-PCR amplification of CDR3. Each CDR3 protein is one row after TCRdb ran MiXCR on the multiplex PCR reads. This sample has roughly 300,000 distinct CDR3 sequences, with 22% found just once. Time point reported: persistent/refractory GD, antithyroid drugs over 5 years with positive TRAb. Extracted RNA from PBMCs served as the source of the TCR library. The material sequenced was peripheral blood mononuclear cells (PBMCs), taken when the disease was refractory, from a patient treated with antithyroid drugs. The receptors originated from a female donor with Graves disease.

This clonotype was counted ten times or more. In DNA form, the CDR3 reads TGTGCCAGCAGTCCTGGGACAGGGTCCTACGAGCAGTACTTC. Encoded protein: CASSPGTGSYEQYF. The chain couples TRBV28 to TRBJ2-7; 9 nucleotides match TRBD1. V dropped 5 bases and J dropped 1; count of bases not matched to a gene: 3. The CDR3 covers 14 residues. Germline loops: CDR1 MDHEN, CDR2 SYDVKM.

This rearrangement joins TRBV6-1 to TRBJ2-7; 9 nucleotides align to TRBD2. CDR1 and CDR2 from the germline V gene are MNHNS and SASEGT. The CDR3 sequence is 16 residues long. V shed 7 bases, J shed 6 bases, and the junction held 16 bases outside the gene matches. The CDR3 sequence: CASTPGGRGHLSEQYF. The CDR3 DNA sequence: TGTGCCAGCACCCCCGGCGGGAGGGGGCATCTCTCCGAGCAGTACTTC.

The chain recombines TRBV30 with TRBJ1-6, with a weak D call TRBD1 (5 bases). This CDR3 is built from 15 residues. Trimming cost V 0 bases and J 7 bases, with 13 bases left between them. The V gene's germline CDR1 is GTSNPN and CDR2 SVGIG (reference sequence). For the CDR3, the DNA is TGTGCCTGGAGTGTACTACGGGACGGCAATTCACCCCTCCACTTT. It codes for CAWSVLRDGNSPLHF.

This clonotype was detected many times. The gene calls are TRBV4-3 and TRBJ1-1; TRBD1 might be the D (6 bases). CDR3 size: 14 residues. V was trimmed by 4 bases and J by 1 base, leaving 10 bases between them. CDR1 LGHNA and CDR2 YSLEER come from the germline V gene. CDR3 sequence reads: CASSLDSPNTEAFF. The CDR3 DNA is TGCGCCAGCAGCCTGGACAGCCCGAACACTGAAGCTTTCTTT.

The CDR3, as DNA: TGTGCCAGCAGTTTAGTTTCGGATACGCAGTATTTT. Translating it yields CASSLVSDTQYF. The V and J genes are TRBV12-3 or TRBV12-4 and TRBJ2-3; no clear D. V lost 1 base to trimming and J lost 6 bases, with 5 bases between them. This CDR3 region has 12 residues.

Ten or more counts support this clonotype. The chain links TRBV6-1 to TRBJ2-2; D might be TRBD1 (6 bases). The CDR3 consists of 14 residues. V lost 4 bases and J 5 bases, leaving 11 bases between the germline ends. Germline-derived CDR1 and CDR2 are MNHNS and SASEGT. CDR3 residues: CASSVQGQTGELFF. CDR3 nucleotide sequence: TGTGCCAGCAGTGTGCAGGGGCAAACCGGGGAGCTGTTTTTT.

This clonotype was recorded at least ten times. This sequence joins TRBV6-1 and TRBJ1-1; 7 bases fit TRBD1. This CDR3 has 11 residues. Germline lookup yields CDR1 MNHNS and CDR2 SASEGT. Trimming removed 6 bases from V and 5 bases from J; junction bases left unmatched: 0. Written as DNA, the CDR3 is TGTGCCAGCAGCAGGGGGACTGAAGCTTTCTTT. Protein product: CASSRGTEAFF.

This clonotype has a count of ten or more. The chain recombines TRBV7-2 with TRBJ2-7; weak D call: TRBD1 (5 bases). CDR3 length: 15 amino acids. Germline CDR1 reads SGHTA; CDR2 reads FQGNSA. V lost 5 bases to trimming and J lost 3 bases, with 17 bases between them. CDR3: CASSPLQGLDYEQYF. For the CDR3, the DNA is TGTGCCAGCAGCCCACTGCAGGGATTGGACTACGAGCAGTACTTC. The entire variable domain, with the rest obtained from reference TRBV7-2 and TRBJ2-7, is as follows: GAGVSQSPSNKVTEKGKDVELRCDPISGHTALYWYRQSLGQGLEFLIYFQGNSAPDKSGLPSDRFSAERTGGSVSTLTIQRTQQEDSAVYLCASSPLQGLDYEQYFGPGTRLTVT.

This clonotype showed up many times. The chain is built from TRBV28 and TRBJ2-4, with D possibly being TRBD2 (6 bases). This CDR3 contains 15 residues. Per germline, CDR1 MDHEN and CDR2 SYDVKM. Trimming removed 3 bases from V and 5 bases from J, with 14 bases in between. CDR3 region: CASSLWGVGENIQYF. In nucleotides, the CDR3 is TGTGCCAGCAGTTTGTGGGGGGTAGGGGAAAACATTCAGTACTTC.

This clonotype was counted at least ten times. The rearrangement joins TRBV5-5 to TRBJ1-1; 7 bases agree with TRBD1. The V gene's germline CDR1 is SGHKS and CDR2 YYEKEE (reference sequence). This CDR3 has 15 residues. V was pared by 9 bases and J by 0 bases, with 11 bases of the junction left unmatched. The CDR3 DNA reads TGTGCCACAGGGGGAGGACCAAACATGAACACTGAAGCTTTCTTT. Translation gives CATGGGPNMNTEAFF.

This clonotype appeared a few times. The V and J genes are TRBV30 and TRBJ1-6; no reliable D call. Trimming took 0 bases from V and 8 from J, leaving 17 bases between them. Per the germline V gene, CDR1 is GTSNPN and CDR2 is SVGIG (reference sequence). This CDR3 is 16 amino acids long. CDR3 in DNA: TGTGCCTGGAGTGTGCCCGAGGCGATTGGATATTCACCCCTCCACTTT. Its protein is CAWSVPEAIGYSPLHF.

This clonotype was found a few times. V usage is TRBV7-2 and J usage is TRBJ1-3; 7 bases agree with TRBD1. The V gene end was trimmed by 4 bases and the J gene end by 0 bases; junction bases not matched to a gene: 12. In germline, CDR1 is SGHTA, CDR2 FQGNSA. This CDR3 is 18 amino acids long. The CDR3 nucleotides read TGTGCCAGCAGCTCCCCATCTTGGACAGGTAGCTCTGGAAACACCATATATTTT. It yields the protein CASSSPSWTGSSGNTIYF.

This clonotype was seen a few times. The gene calls are TRBV7-2 and TRBJ2-7; no clear D gene. Germline V gene lookup returns CDR1 SGHTA and CDR2 FQGNSA. CDR3 length: 15 residues. V was pared by 2 bases and J by 1 base, with 12 bases between. CDR3 in DNA: TGTGCCAGCAGCTTATCGTCAGTCAATTCCTACGAGCAGTACTTC. This sequence encodes CASSLSSVNSYEQYF. The full variable domain, with the rest looked up from reference TRBV7-2 and TRBJ2-7, is GAGVSQSPSNKVTEKGKDVELRCDPISGHTALYWYRQSLGQGLEFLIYFQGNSAPDKSGLPSDRFSAERTGGSVSTLTIQRTQQEDSAVYLCASSLSSVNSYEQYFGPGTRLTVT.

This clonotype was counted at least ten times. The rearrangement links TRBV2 to TRBJ2-4, with 12 bases lining up with TRBD2. CDR1 is SNHLY, CDR2 FYNNEI, per germline. After removal of 3 bases from V and 12 bases from J, the junction contained 21 bases not matched to a gene. The CDR3 runs to 19 residues. The CDR3 reads CASSDWASGRAIQSPDQYF. The CDR3 nucleotides are TGTGCCAGCAGTGATTGGGCTAGCGGGAGGGCCATCCAGTCCCCCGATCAGTACTTC. The full variable domain, with the rest looked up from reference TRBV2 and TRBJ2-4, is EPEVTQTPSHQVTQMGQEVILRCVPISNHLYFYWYRQILGQKVEFLVSFYNNEISEKSEIFDDQFSVERPDGSNFTLKIRSTKLEDSAMYFCASSDWASGRAIQSPDQYFGAGTRLSVL.